Here is one T cell receptor (beta chain) with its context. This clonotype was detected only once. Which antigen it targets is not known. No much larger clone exists at a distance of one base, and base qualities are not known. This sample is drawn from a study of blood T cells in healthy people across ages (dated by TCRdb to the mid-2010s). Background for the entire study: In model experiments, template switching captured roughly one uniquely barcoded TCR beta cDNA molecule for every two T cells. The donors were divided into four age groups: young (average around 16 years), middle-aged (approximately 42), aged (about 61) and long-lived (roughly 82). Age-related changes in TCR beta repertoire diversity were measured in the study by deep sequencing normalized with unique cDNA molecular identifiers. Using the same blood draw, the study looked at two additional independent replicas of 1 million unique cDNA reads for two donors, one aged 18 to 29 and the other aged 80 or older. The research as a whole found: Because the CMV infection status of the donors was unknown, age-related changes in expanded clonotypes may potentially have been confounded. Compared with the aged group, the long-lived group had more naive CD4+ T cells, fewer expanded clones and increased TCR diversity, suggesting age selection. As age increased, observed TCR beta diversity per million T cells dropped in a roughly linear way, and a significant reduction was already evident by age around 41. Estimates of total diversity from one million sequenced T cells were regarded as lower bounds and underestimates. Because profiling used bulk unsorted PBMCs, naive and antigen-experienced compartments could not be compared conclusively. Observed TCR beta diversity correlated strongly with the percentage of naive T cells measured by flow cytometry.

Libraries were built with 5' RACE. Sequencing instrument: Illumina HiSeq 2500. The second PCR ran for roughly 7 to 11 cycles and used a J-beta primer mix along with a sample-barcoded 5' primer. Each TCR beta cDNA molecule received a unique molecular identifier from a template-switch 5' adaptor carrying 12 random nucleotides. At least 2.5 million CDR3-containing paired-end reads were obtained from each sample. All of the RNA was converted into first-strand cDNA using the Mint cDNA synthesis kit, with a TRBC-specific oligonucleotide serving as the primer. Following uracil-DNA glycosylase treatment, all cDNA underwent a first 18-cycle PCR with the universal primers M1SS and BC2_uni_R. Per the source publication's procedure: For normalization, 1 million high-quality reads, each with a distinct molecular identifier, were randomly selected from each sample. Instead of being binned into consensus sequences, reads with shared molecular identifiers were discarded. MiTCR, set to a Q25 quality threshold and the strictest error-elimination algorithm, was used for CDR3 identification, clonotype clustering and error correction. A nonparametric unseen species model with Euler transformation was used to estimate lower-bound total TCR beta diversity. TCRdb itself trimmed the public reads at Q25 with fastp, ran MiXCR and retained productive beta chains. Entries are consolidated by CDR3 protein sequence, retaining the most common genes and DNA. TCRdb's processing, not the authors' own work, is the source of the V and J calls. Here the sample has 550,000 to 650,000 distinct CDR3 sequences; about 26% occur a single time. About 3.3% of the sample rests with the top ten.

The donors were some 36 Caucasian individuals from Russia, aged about 6 to 100 years, who were systemically healthy. About 9.1 milliliters of peripheral blood were collected from each donor into EDTA-treated Vacutainer tubes. PBMCs were isolated by Ficoll-Paque density-gradient centrifugation, with at least 7 million obtained per sample. Trizol reagent was used to extract total RNA from PBMCs, with at least 5.5 micrograms per sample. For every donor, an aliquot of PBMCs went through flow cytometry to measure the percentages of naive CD45RAhigh/CD27high T cells. The cysteine opens and the phenylalanine closes a CDR3 of 14 amino acids. The read is trimmed to its CDR3 DNA, 42 bases read in frame from base 1. V drops 7 bases and J drops 3 bases, leaving 13 bases in between. These data were likewise used in another study, on T cells of mothers and their children. As the second publication notes: Nine systemically healthy Caucasian individuals, comprising three mothers and their six children, were included as donors. cDNA synthesis used all of the extracted RNA, with approximately 1.4 ug of RNA in each 15 ul reaction. In the second PCR, sample barcodes and 2-4 random nucleotides were introduced via the M1S primer. Over 9 million TCR beta CDR3 reads came from each mother, compared with some 3 million reads from each child. Thymic selection similarly shapes TCR recombination output in related and unrelated pairs, with minor effect from inherited differences. Normalized repertoire overlap in related mother-child pairs was always slightly higher than in unrelated mother-child pairs, but the difference was never significant. With a sensitivity of approximately 100 clones per million clonotypes, no persistent microchimeric T cell clones were detected. To look for features that set related mother-child pairs apart from unrelated individuals, the researchers ran deep NGS to compare the TCR beta repertoires of mothers and children. Mothers averaged about 37 +/- 4 years of age and children averaged around 10 +/- 4 years. After adapter ligation with NEBNext reagents, the libraries were sequenced on Illumina HiSeq 2000 with 100+100 nt paired-end reads. To prevent cross-contamination, the mother and child libraries were prepared a month apart and were sequenced in separate runs. For each donor, between roughly 500,000 and 2,100,000 distinct TCR beta clonotypes were identified. Naive TCR beta clonotypes were estimated from low-frequency clonotypes matched to each donor's FACS-determined naive share, without sorting.

The source of this sequence is a boy between 2 and 10 years old in good health. This receptor chain uses TRBV12-3 or TRBV12-4 and TRBJ1-5; the D gene cannot be resolved reliably. The sample consisted of blood. The nucleotides read TGTGCCAGCAAAACTGGACGCCTCAATCAGCCCCAGCATTTT. It is translated as CASKTGRLNQPQHF.